Presented here are 26 T cell receptor beta chains from one specimen sequenced in a study of CD8+CD57+ T cells in acquired aplastic anemia. For sequencing, patients were chosen who had shown expansion of CD8+CD57+ cells by flow cytometry. The template used for profiling TCR beta VDJ and CDR3 was genomic DNA. TCRdb fed the reads into MiXCR, producing one record per CDR3 protein. The table lists around 170,000 distinct CDR3 sequences, more than 45% of them singletons. Sequencing was done on a sample of sorted CD4+, CD8+, or CD8+CD57+ T cells (not recorded which) from PBMCs. The receptors stem from a human donor with aplastic anemia.

This clonotype was detected only a few times. The chain carries TRBV6-5 and TRBJ2-1; D may be TRBD2 (5 bases). Between the trimmed V and J ends, which lost 2 bases and 3 bases, there was a span of 8 bases. The V gene's germline CDR1 is MNHEY and CDR2 SVGAGI. CDR3 length: 14 amino acids. This CDR3 is CASSYRTGYNEQFF. The CDR3 bases are TGTGCCAGCAGTTACAGGACTGGCTACAATGAGCAGTTCTTC.

This clonotype has more than one count but fewer than ten. The chain has TRBV7-8 and TRBJ2-7; D is unclear. CDR3 size: 13 residues. V was shortened by 4 bases and J by 3 bases, with 10 bases between the two germline ends. Germline lookup yields CDR1 SGHVS and CDR2 FQNEAQ. The CDR3 bases are TGTGCCAGCAGCTGGGGATCCCACTACGAGCAGTACTTC. Amino acid sequence: CASSWGSHYEQYF.

At least ten counts were recorded for this clonotype. The chain uses TRBV20-1 and TRBJ2-1, with 10 bases that match TRBD2. CDR1 is DFQATT and CDR2 is SNEGSKA in the germline V gene (reference sequence). There are 16 residues in the CDR3. Germline trimming cut 7 bases from V and 0 bases from J; bases unmatched to any gene: 9. CDR3 sequence (DNA): TGCAGTGGGCTAGCGGGGGTCCAGAGCTCCTACAATGAGCAGTTCTTC. Its protein product is CSGLAGVQSSYNEQFF.

This clonotype was counted many times. The gene calls are TRBV20-1 and TRBJ1-2, with D possibly TRBD1 on 5 matching bases. Germline CDR1 reads DFQATT; CDR2 reads SNEGSKA (reference sequence). The CDR3 has 13 amino acids. V was clipped by 0 bases and J by 3 bases, with 8 bases between them. CDR3 sequence: CSARDNRHYGYTF. In DNA, the CDR3 is TGCAGTGCTAGAGATAACAGGCACTATGGCTACACCTTC.

Ten or more counts support this clonotype. The V and J genes are TRBV5-1 and TRBJ2-6; tentative D call: TRBD2 (7 bases). The CDR3 is 15 residues long. Per germline, CDR1 SGHRS and CDR2 YFSETQ. V lost 7 bases and J 0 bases, leaving 11 bases between the germline ends. CDR3 DNA sequence: TGCGCCAGCCTAGCGGACAGCTCTGGGGCCAACGTCCTGACTTTC. Translated, it gives CASLADSSGANVLTF.

Ten or more counts support this clonotype. The chain joins TRBV11-2 to TRBJ2-7; possible D gene TRBD2, 5 bases. The length of the CDR3 is 15 residues. Trimming stripped 4 bases from V and 6 bases from J, with 19 bases between. Germline CDR1 and CDR2: SGHAT and FQNNGV. In DNA, the CDR3 is TGTGCCAGCAGCTCCTCCTCCCCGGGATTTAGCGAGCAGTACTTC. It codes for CASSSSSPGFSEQYF.

This sequence joins TRBV2 and TRBJ2-4; D may be TRBD1 (5 bases). The ends were cut back, 8 bases at V and 8 bases at J, with 16 bases in the middle. This CDR3 contains 13 residues. Germline V lookup: CDR1 SNHLY, CDR2 FYNNEI. The CDR3 region has the DNA TGTGCCAGCGGGGCGTCGACACGGGACATTCAGTACTTC. Protein sequence: CASGASTRDIQYF.

This clonotype occurred a few times. In nucleotides, the CDR3 is TGTGCCAGCAGTGACAGGAGCCTCCTAATTTCGGAGCAGTACTTC. As protein: CASSDRSLLISEQYF. The chain combines TRBV5-8 with TRBJ2-7; a weak D match, TRBD1 (6 bases). The germline V gene has CDR1 SGHTS and CDR2 YDEGEE. The CDR3 spans 15 residues. The ends were cut back, 5 bases at V and 7 bases at J, with 22 bases in the middle.

The V gene is TRBV29-1, the J gene TRBJ1-2; D gene ambiguous. In germline, CDR1 is SQVTM, CDR2 ANQGSEA. Trimming took 1 base from V and 4 from J, leaving 10 bases between them. This CDR3 comprises 13 residues. This CDR3 reads CSVEAERSYGYTF. Here the CDR3 DNA reads TGCAGCGTTGAAGCAGAGCGCAGCTATGGCTACACCTTC.

The genes are TRBV29-1 and TRBJ2-3, with a tentative D call TRBD2 (6 bases). Between the trimmed V and J ends, which lost 4 bases and 4 bases, there was a span of 9 bases. The CDR3 is 12 residues long. In germline, CDR1 is SQVTM, CDR2 ANQGSEA. CDR3 amino acids: CSVGREPDTQYF. The CDR3 nucleotides are TGCAGCGTTGGACGGGAGCCAGATACGCAGTATTTT.

This chain uses TRBV19 with TRBJ1-2; 10 bases match TRBD1. Germline V gives CDR1 LNHDA, CDR2 SQIVND (reference sequence). J lost 4 bases, V lost 5 bases, and 4 bases had no gene match. CDR3 length equals 14 residues. In DNA, the CDR3 is TGTGCCAGTAGTGTTGGACAGGGGGTCTATGGCTACACCTTC. Translating gives CASSVGQGVYGYTF. The whole variable domain, filled in from reference TRBV19 and TRBJ1-2, reads DGGITQSPKYLFRKEGQNVTLSCEQNLNHDAMYWYRQDPGQGLRLIYYSQIVNDFQKGDIAEGYSVSREKKESFPLTVTSAQKNPTAFYLCASSVGQGVYGYTFGSGTRLTVV.

The rearrangement uses TRBV20-1 and TRBJ1-1, with D perhaps matching TRBD1 (5 bases). There are 13 residues in the CDR3. Per the germline V gene, CDR1 is DFQATT and CDR2 is SNEGSKA (reference sequence). Trimming left V 0 bases short and J 5 bases short, with 10 bases between. The CDR3 DNA reads as TGCAGTGCTAGAGATGTGGGGCGGACTGAAGCTTTCTTT. Translated, it gives CSARDVGRTEAFF.

V usage is TRBV6-7 and J usage is TRBJ2-5; D might be TRBD1 (5 bases). TRBV6-7 is reported as an ORF; its role is uncertain. The V gene lost 6 bases and the J gene lost 1 base, with 18 bases spanning the gap. This CDR3 spans 16 amino acids. The CDR3 DNA reads as TGTGCCAGCAGCATTGCTAGGGGAACGGGCCAAGAGACCCAGTACTTC. Translated, it gives CASSIARGTGQETQYF.

The chain employs TRBV20-1 and TRBJ2-1, with 9 bases that match TRBD2. The CDR3 runs to 13 residues. CDR1 and CDR2 (germline): DFQATT, SNEGSKA (reference sequence). With 6 bases clipped from V and 8 bases from J, the junction kept 8 bases outside the gene matches. The CDR3 nucleotides read TGCAGTGCCCTTGCGGGGGGGCCCGATGAGCAGTTCTTC. Translated, it gives CSALAGGPDEQFF.

This chain links TRBV9 with TRBJ1-1; the D is unclear. Germline CDR1 is SGDLS and CDR2 is YYNGEE. The V gene lost 2 bases and the J gene lost 1 base, with 12 bases spanning the gap. The CDR3 extends over 15 amino acids. CDR3 bases: TGTGCCAGCAGCGTTACCCAGGTTCGGAACACTGAAGCTTTCTTT. Its protein product is CASSVTQVRNTEAFF. Looking up the rest from reference TRBV9 and TRBJ1-1 gives the full variable domain: DSGVTQTPKHLITATGQRVTLRCSPRSGDLSVYWYQQSLDQGLQFLIQYYNGEERAKGNILERFSAQQFPDLHSELNLSSLELGDSALYFCASSVTQVRNTEAFFGQGTRLTVV.

This clonotype appeared once. This clone may be a read error of a much larger clone one base away. The chain links TRBV4-3 to TRBJ1-3; perhaps TRBD1 as D (6 bases). CDR3 size: 14 residues. Germline CDR1 is LGHNA and CDR2 is YSLEER. CDR3 amino acids: CASSQTGSGNIIYF. In nucleotides, the CDR3 is TGCGCCAGCAGCCAAACAGGGTCGGGAAACATCATATATTTT.

J is TRBJ2-3 and V is TRBV20-1; the D gene could be TRBD1 or TRBD2 (5 bases each). Trimming removed 7 bases at V and 2 bases at J, with 19 bases between. Germline V gene data show CDR1 as DFQATT and CDR2 as SNEGSKA (reference sequence). This CDR3 is built from 15 residues. The CDR3 region is CSGAPGTGLTDTQYF. In DNA form, the CDR3 reads TGCAGTGGGGCCCCAGGGACCGGACTCACAGATACGCAGTATTTT.

The V gene is TRBV2, the J gene TRBJ1-2; 7 positions agree with TRBD1. The V and J ends lost 6 bases and 5 bases, in that order; junction bases with no gene match: 6. Germline-derived CDR1 and CDR2 are SNHLY and FYNNEI. This CDR3 is 13 amino acids long. DNA of the CDR3: TGTGCCAGCAGGGACGACAGGGTTTATGGCTACACCTTC. It is translated as CASRDDRVYGYTF.

This chain joins TRBV2 and TRBJ2-1, with TRBD2 identical over 9 bases. CDR1 is SNHLY, CDR2 FYNNEI, per germline. V lost 7 bases to trimming and J lost 6 bases; unmatched junction nucleotides: 10. The CDR3 runs to 15 residues. The CDR3 DNA reads TGTGCCAGCACTCCACAAGCGGGGGGAACCAATGAGCAGTTCTTC. Its translation is CASTPQAGGTNEQFF. The whole variable domain, remainder taken from reference TRBV2 and TRBJ2-1, is EPEVTQTPSHQVTQMGQEVILRCVPISNHLYFYWYRQILGQKVEFLVSFYNNEISEKSEIFDDQFSVERPDGSNFTLKIRSTKLEDSAMYFCASTPQAGGTNEQFFGPGTRLTVL.

This clonotype was observed many times. CDR3 coding DNA: TGCGCCAGCAGCCGGGACAGCACAGATACGCAGTATTTT. Its translation is CASSRDSTDTQYF. The chain uses TRBV4-1 and TRBJ2-3, with D tentatively TRBD1 or TRBD2 (5 bases each). Trimming shortened V by 4 bases and J by 0 bases, and 5 bases separated the two germline ends. The CDR3 is 13 amino acids. The V gene's germline CDR1 is MGHRA and CDR2 YSYEKL.

The chain uses TRBV28 and TRBJ2-7, with D maybe TRBD1 (5 bases). Trimming removed 5 bases at V and 5 bases at J, with 13 bases between. This CDR3 comprises 13 residues. CDR1 and CDR2 from the germline V gene are MDHEN and SYDVKM. This CDR3 reads CASSVRQIHEQYF. The DNA of the CDR3 is TGTGCCAGCAGTGTAAGACAGATCCACGAGCAGTACTTC.

The genes are TRBV6-5 and TRBJ2-2, with D uncertain. Germline values: CDR1 MNHEY, CDR2 SVGAGI. V lost 0 bases to trimming and J lost 6 bases, with 8 bases between them. This CDR3 is built from 14 residues. In DNA form, the CDR3 reads TGTGCCAGCAGTTACTCGAGTGCCTCCGGGGAGCTGTTTTTT. It is translated as CASSYSSASGELFF.

In its sample, this clonotype was seen many times. CDR3 amino acids: CASSVQDTQYF. In DNA form, the CDR3 reads TGTGCCAGCAGCGTGCAAGATACGCAGTATTTT. The chain employs TRBV9 and TRBJ2-3; no clear D. Trimming took 2 bases from V and 5 from J, leaving 3 bases between them. Germline V lookup: CDR1 SGDLS, CDR2 YYNGEE. The CDR3 runs 11 residues.

This chain joins TRBV15 and TRBJ1-5; 8 bases agree with TRBD1. CDR3 length: 13 residues. With V trimmed by 7 bases and J by 6 bases, 5 bases remained unmatched. Per germline, CDR1 LNHNV and CDR2 YYDKDF (reference sequence). The chain's CDR3 is CATKDRDSQPQHF. The DNA of the CDR3 is TGTGCCACCAAGGACAGGGATTCTCAGCCCCAGCATTTT.

The chain joins TRBV2 to TRBJ2-7, with D uncertain. This CDR3 comprises 14 residues. With 4 bases removed from V and 0 bases from J, the gap between germline ends came to 10 bases. The germline V gene has CDR1 SNHLY and CDR2 FYNNEI. This chain's CDR3 is CASSADLSSYEQYF. The CDR3 DNA follows: TGTGCCAGCAGTGCGGACCTGAGCTCCTACGAGCAGTACTTC.

The CDR3 here is CASSLVDRPIGELFF. The CDR3 nucleotides read TGTGCCAGCAGCTTAGTGGACAGGCCAATCGGGGAGCTGTTTTTT. The rearrangement uses TRBV7-9 and TRBJ2-2; TRBD1 matches 7 bases. CDR1 is SEHNR, CDR2 FQNEAQ, per germline (reference sequence). J lost 7 bases, V lost 1 base, and 6 bases had no gene match. This CDR3 comprises 15 residues.